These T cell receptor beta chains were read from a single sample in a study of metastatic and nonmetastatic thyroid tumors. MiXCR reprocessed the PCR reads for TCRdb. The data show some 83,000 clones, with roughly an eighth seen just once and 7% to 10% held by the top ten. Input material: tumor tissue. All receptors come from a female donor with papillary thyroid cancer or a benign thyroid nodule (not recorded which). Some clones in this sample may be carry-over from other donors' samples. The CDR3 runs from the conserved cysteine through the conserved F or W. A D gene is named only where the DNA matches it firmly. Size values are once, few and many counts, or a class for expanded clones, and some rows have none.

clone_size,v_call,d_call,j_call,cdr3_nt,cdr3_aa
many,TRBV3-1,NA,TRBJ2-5,TGTGCCAGCAGGAGTTTTAATCGGGGGACCCAAGAGACCCAGTACTTC,CASRSFNRGTQETQYF
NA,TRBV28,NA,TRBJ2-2,TGTGCCAGCAGTTTAGGACCGGTACAGGTAATCACCGGGGAGCTGTTTTTT,CASSLGPVQVITGELFF
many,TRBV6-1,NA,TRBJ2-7,TGTGCCAGCAGTAGGACGAGTCGCTCCTACGAGCAGTACTTC,CASSRTSRSYEQYF
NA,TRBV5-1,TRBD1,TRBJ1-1,TGCGCTAGCAGCTTGAAACCACAGGGGTTAGCTTTCTTT,CASSLKPQGLAFF
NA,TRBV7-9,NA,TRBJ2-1,TGTGCCAGCAGCTTTATAGCGGCCTACAATGAGCGGTTCTTC,CASSFIAAYNERFF
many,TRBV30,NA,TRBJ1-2,TGTGCCTGGAGATTAGGGGGGGATGGTTATGGCTACACCTTC,CAWRLGGDGYGYTF
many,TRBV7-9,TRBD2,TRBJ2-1,TGTGCCAGCAGCTTTTTCTCTAGCGGGAGCAATGAGCAGTTCTTC,CASSFFSSGSNEQFF
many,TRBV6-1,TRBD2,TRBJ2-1,TGTGCCAGCAGTCGGCGGGAGGGCGTTCAGTTCTTC,CASSRREGVQFF
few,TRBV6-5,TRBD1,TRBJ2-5,TGTGCCAGCAGTTGGATCGGGACAGGGGACGGTACCCAGTACTTC,CASSWIGTGDGTQYF
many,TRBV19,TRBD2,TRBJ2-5,TGTGCCAGTACCGGGGGGGAGACCCAGTACTTC,CASTGGETQYF
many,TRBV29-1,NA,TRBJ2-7,TGCAGCGTTGTCGACTGGGCCCCCTCCTACGAGCAGTACTTC,CSVVDWAPSYEQYF
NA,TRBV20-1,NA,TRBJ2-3,TGCAGTGCTAGTAGCGGCCTCACAGATACGCAGTATTTT,CSASSGLTDTQYF
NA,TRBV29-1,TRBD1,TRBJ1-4,TGCAGCGTTAGAGAGACAGGGTGGAAAGAAAAACTGTTTTTT,CSVRETGWKEKLFF
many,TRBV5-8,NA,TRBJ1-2,TGTGCCAGCAGCTTGTCAGTATTTGGCTACACCTTC,CASSLSVFGYTF
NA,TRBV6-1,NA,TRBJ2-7,TGTGCCAGCAGCAGGGCGGGACTGGGGGTACCTTACGAGCAGTACTTC,CASSRAGLGVPYEQYF
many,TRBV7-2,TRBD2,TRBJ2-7,TGTGCCAGCAGCTTATCTAGCGGTCCCTACGAGCAGTACTTC,CASSLSSGPYEQYF
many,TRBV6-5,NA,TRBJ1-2,TGTGCCAGCAGTTATGGGGGGGACCCTTATGGCTACACCTTC,CASSYGGDPYGYTF
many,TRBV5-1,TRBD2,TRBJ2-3,TGCGCCAGCAGCTTGGCTTCTAGCGGGATAATTGCAGATACGCAGTATTTT,CASSLASSGIIADTQYF
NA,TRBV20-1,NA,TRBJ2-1,TGCAGTGCTAGCCATGGTACCGAATTCTACAATGAGCAGCTCTTC,CSASHGTEFYNEQLF
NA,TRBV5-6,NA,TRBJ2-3,TGTGCCAGCAGGTCTCAGATCGGCACAGATACGCAGTATTTT,CASRSQIGTDTQYF
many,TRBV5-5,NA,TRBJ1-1,TGTGCCAGCAGCTTGTGGGGGAACACTGAAGCTTTCTTT,CASSLWGNTEAFF
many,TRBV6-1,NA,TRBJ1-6,TGTGCCAGCCGGGACGACAGCGACTCCTATAATTCACCCCTCCACTTT,CASRDDSDSYNSPLHF
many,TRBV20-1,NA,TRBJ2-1,TGCAGTGCTCCCTGGACCCGGACCCATGAGCAGTTCTTC,CSAPWTRTHEQFF
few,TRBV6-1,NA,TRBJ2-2,TGTGCCAGCAATGAACAGAACACCGGGGAGCTGTTTTTT,CASNEQNTGELFF
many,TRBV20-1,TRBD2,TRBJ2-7,TGCAGTGCTAGGTCAACTAGCGGGAGTATGTACGAGCAGTACTTC,CSARSTSGSMYEQYF
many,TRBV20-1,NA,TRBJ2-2,TGCAGTGCTCGAACCCGGGGAACCGGGGAGCTGTTTTTT,CSARTRGTGELFF
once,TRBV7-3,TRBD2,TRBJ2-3,TGTGCCAGCAGCGAGCGGGAGCAAGATACGCAGTATTTT,CASSEREQDTQYF
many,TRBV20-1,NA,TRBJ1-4,TGCAGTGCTAGTCGGCCTCCTAATGAAAAACTGTTTTTT,CSASRPPNEKLFF
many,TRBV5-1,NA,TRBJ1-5,TGCGCCAGCAGCTTGGCCGCAAATCAGCCCCAGCATTTT,CASSLAANQPQHF
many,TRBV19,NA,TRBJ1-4,TGTGCCAGTAGTATAGGCTCAAGTGGTGAAAAACTGTTTTTT,CASSIGSSGEKLFF
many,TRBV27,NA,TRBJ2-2,TGTGCCAGTGGGGCGGGTGGCTACACCGGGGAGCTGTTTTTT,CASGAGGYTGELFF
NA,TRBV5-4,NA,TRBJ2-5,TGTGCCAGCAGCCCCTCGATGGTCGAAGAGACCCAGTACTTC,CASSPSMVEETQYF
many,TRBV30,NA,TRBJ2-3,TGTGCCTGGAGCCCTACAGGGGATACGCAGTATTTT,CAWSPTGDTQYF
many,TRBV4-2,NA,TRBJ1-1,TGTGCCAGCAGCCCAGGCCCTCGAGGGACCACTGAAGCTTTCTTT,CASSPGPRGTTEAFF
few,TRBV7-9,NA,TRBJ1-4,TGTGCCAGCAGCTTTAAGGGGGGCGGTGAAAAACTGTTTTTT,CASSFKGGGEKLFF
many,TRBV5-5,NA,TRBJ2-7,TGTGCCAGCAGCTCATCTACGTACCCCGAGGAGCAGTACTTC,CASSSSTYPEEQYF
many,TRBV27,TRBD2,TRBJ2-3,TGTGCCAGCAGTGGGCTAGCGGGAAGCACAGATACGCAGTATTTT,CASSGLAGSTDTQYF
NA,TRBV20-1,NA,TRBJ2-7,TGCAGTGCTAGAGATCCCAGCGAGAGTTCCGAGCAGTACTTC,CSARDPSESSEQYF
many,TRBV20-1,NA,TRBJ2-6,TGCAGTGCTAGCGGGATCAGGTCTGGGGCCAACGTCCTGACTTTC,CSASGIRSGANVLTF
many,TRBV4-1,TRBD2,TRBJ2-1,TGCGCCAGCAGCCAAGATGGCGGGAGGGCCTTCGACAATGAGCAGTTCTTC,CASSQDGGRAFDNEQFF
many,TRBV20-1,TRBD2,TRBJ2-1,TGCAGTGCTAGAGATGGGACTAGCGGGAGGGTTGAGCAGTTCTTC,CSARDGTSGRVEQFF
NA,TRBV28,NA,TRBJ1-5,TGTGCCAGCAGTCCCCTAAAAAGGGCAGGCAATCAGCCCCAGCATTTT,CASSPLKRAGNQPQHF
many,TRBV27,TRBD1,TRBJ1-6,TGTGCCAGCAAGCCCCGGGACAGGGAGTGGTCACCCCTCCACTTT,CASKPRDREWSPLHF
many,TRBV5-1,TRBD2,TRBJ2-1,TGCGTCAGTCAGCGGGAGTGGTACAATGAGCAGTTCTTC,CVSQREWYNEQFF
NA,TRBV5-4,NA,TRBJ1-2,TGTGCCAGCAGCTTGGGGACAGTTTTTAACTATGGCTACACCTTC,CASSLGTVFNYGYTF
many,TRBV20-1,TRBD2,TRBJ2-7,TGCAGTGCTAGAGGCCTAGCGGTGCTCTACGAGCAGTACTTC,CSARGLAVLYEQYF